This TCR beta chain was sequenced for a study of T cells after yellow fever vaccination. It was through 5'RACE template switching that TCR cDNA was made, with a universal primer site and UMIs added. From the 5' RACE reads, TCRdb called clonotypes with MiXCR, one entry per CDR3 protein. The data contain just under 600,000 distinct CDR3 sequences, roughly 13% of them singletons. CDR1 SQVTM and CDR2 ANQGSEA come from the germline V gene. The CDR3 is made up of 14 amino acids. V was trimmed by 4 bases and J by 3 bases, leaving 13 bases between them. The sequenced sample was PBMCs, obtained on the day of the yellow fever booster vaccination. The clonotype originates from a man younger than 40 who received the YFV17D yellow fever vaccine. This rearrangement joins TRBV29-1 to TRBJ2-4; tentatively, D is TRBD1 or TRBD2 (5 bases each). The CDR3 is CSVVPGTNKNIQYF. CDR3 nucleotides: TGCAGCGTTGTACCCGGGACCAACAAAAACATTCAGTACTTC.